This entry is about one TCR beta chain. CDR3 length: 12 amino acids. In germline, CDR1 is LGHDT, CDR2 YNNKEL (reference sequence). V lost 0 bases to trimming and J lost 15 bases; unmatched junction nucleotides: 4. The data stem from a study of blood T cell repertoires in COVID-19. Turning to the study itself: PBMCs, B-cell-depleted T cells, or T cells were the source of the cDNA or gDNA that made up the material.

The protocol was immunoSEQ multiplex PCR, while the TCRdb copy is restricted to in-frame clones and leaves out a portion. The sample shows some 250,000 clones, 88% of them seen only once. Sequencing used peripheral blood. The chain links TRBV3-1 (or the pseudogene TRBV3-2) to TRBJ2-1; 8 nucleotides match TRBD2. This clonotype was sampled from a woman between 25 and 40 years old with acute or convalescent COVID-19. The CDR3 DNA reads TGTGCCAGCAGCCAAGAAGGAGCGGGAGTGTTCTTC. Protein: CASSQEGAGVFF.